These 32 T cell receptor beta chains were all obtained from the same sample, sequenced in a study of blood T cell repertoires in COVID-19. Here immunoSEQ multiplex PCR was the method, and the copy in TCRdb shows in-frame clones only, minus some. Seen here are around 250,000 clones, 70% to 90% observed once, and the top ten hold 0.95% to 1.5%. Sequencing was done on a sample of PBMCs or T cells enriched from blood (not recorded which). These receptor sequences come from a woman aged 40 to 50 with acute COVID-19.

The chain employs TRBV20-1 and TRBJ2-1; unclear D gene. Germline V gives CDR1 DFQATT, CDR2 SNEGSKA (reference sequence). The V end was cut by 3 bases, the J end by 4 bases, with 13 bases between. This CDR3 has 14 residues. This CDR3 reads CSASIPGHYNEQFF. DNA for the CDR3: TGCAGTGCTAGTATACCAGGCCATTACAATGAGCAGTTCTTC.

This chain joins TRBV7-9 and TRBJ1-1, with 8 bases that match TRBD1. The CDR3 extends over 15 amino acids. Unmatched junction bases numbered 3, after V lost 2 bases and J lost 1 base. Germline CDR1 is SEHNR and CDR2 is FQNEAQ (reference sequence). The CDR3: CASSLFQGANTEAFF. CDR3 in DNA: TGTGCCAGCAGCTTATTTCAGGGGGCGAACACTGAAGCTTTCTTT.

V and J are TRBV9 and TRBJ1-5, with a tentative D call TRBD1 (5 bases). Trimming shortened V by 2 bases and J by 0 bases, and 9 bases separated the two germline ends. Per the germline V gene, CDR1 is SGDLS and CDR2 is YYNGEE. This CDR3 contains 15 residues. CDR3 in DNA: TGTGCCAGCAGCGTGGGCAGGGATAGCAATCAGCCCCAGCATTTT. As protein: CASSVGRDSNQPQHF.

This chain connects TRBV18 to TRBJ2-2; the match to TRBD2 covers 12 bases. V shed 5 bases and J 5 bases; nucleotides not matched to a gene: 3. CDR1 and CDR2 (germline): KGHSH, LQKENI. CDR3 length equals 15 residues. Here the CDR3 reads CASSATSGRTGELFF. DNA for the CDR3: TGTGCCAGCTCAGCTACTAGCGGGAGGACCGGGGAGCTGTTTTTT.

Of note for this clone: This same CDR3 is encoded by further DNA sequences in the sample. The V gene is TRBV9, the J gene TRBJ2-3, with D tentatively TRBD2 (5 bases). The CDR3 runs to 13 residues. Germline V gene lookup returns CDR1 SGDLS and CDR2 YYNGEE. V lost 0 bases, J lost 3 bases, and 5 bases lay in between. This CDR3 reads CASSVAGTDTQYF. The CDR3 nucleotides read TGTGCCAGCAGCGTAGCGGGAACAGATACGCAGTATTTT.

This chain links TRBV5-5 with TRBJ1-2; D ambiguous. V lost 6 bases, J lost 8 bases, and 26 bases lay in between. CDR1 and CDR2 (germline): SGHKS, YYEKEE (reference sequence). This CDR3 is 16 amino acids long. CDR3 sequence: CASTPSVGGSMGGYTF. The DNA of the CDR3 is TGTGCCAGCACCCCCTCCGTAGGAGGGAGTATGGGCGGCTACACCTTC.

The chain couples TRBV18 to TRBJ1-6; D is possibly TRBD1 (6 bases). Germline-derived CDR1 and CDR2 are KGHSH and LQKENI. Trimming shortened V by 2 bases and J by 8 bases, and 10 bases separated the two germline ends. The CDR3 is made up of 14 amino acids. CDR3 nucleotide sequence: TGTGCCAGCTCACCAGGGGGCGCGGATTCACCCCTCCACTTT. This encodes CASSPGGADSPLHF.

CDR3 sequence reads: CASTLDSRSGYTF. The DNA for the CDR3 is TGTGCCAGTACCCTGGACAGTAGGTCTGGCTACACCTTC. The chain uses TRBV19 and TRBJ1-2; TRBD1 is a possible D gene (6 bases). CDR1 and CDR2 (germline): LNHDA, SQIVND (reference sequence). The CDR3 is 13 amino acids. V shed 7 bases and J shed 7 bases, with 16 bases lying between them.

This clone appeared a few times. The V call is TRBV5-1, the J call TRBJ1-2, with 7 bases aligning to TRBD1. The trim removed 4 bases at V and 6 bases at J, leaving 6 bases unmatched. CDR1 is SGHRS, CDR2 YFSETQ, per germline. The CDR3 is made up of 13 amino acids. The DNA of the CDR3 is TGCGCCAGCAGCGTCGACAGGGTCGATGGCTACACCTTC. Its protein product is CASSVDRVDGYTF.

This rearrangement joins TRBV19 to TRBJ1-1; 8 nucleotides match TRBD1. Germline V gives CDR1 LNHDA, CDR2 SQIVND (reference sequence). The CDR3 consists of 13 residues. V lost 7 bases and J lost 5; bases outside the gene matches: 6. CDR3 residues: CASIMNRGTEAFF. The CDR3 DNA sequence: TGTGCCAGTATTATGAACAGGGGGACTGAAGCTTTCTTT.

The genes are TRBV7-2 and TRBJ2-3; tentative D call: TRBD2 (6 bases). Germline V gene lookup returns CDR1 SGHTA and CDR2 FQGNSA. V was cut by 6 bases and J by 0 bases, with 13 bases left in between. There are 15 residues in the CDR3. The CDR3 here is CASSFFSGSTDTQYF. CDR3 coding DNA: TGTGCCAGCAGTTTCTTTAGCGGAAGCACAGATACGCAGTATTTT.

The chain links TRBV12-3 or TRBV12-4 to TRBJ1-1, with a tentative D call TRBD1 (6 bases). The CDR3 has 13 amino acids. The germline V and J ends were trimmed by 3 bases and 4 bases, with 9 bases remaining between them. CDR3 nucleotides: TGTGCCAGCAGTTTCACAGGGAGCACTGAAGCTTTCTTT. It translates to CASSFTGSTEAFF.

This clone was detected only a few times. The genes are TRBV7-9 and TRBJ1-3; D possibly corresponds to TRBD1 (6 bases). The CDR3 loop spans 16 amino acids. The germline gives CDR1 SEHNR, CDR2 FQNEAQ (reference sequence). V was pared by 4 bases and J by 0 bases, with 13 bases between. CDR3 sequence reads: CASSYFTGFSGNTIYF. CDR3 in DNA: TGTGCCAGCAGCTATTTCACAGGGTTCTCTGGAAACACCATATATTTT.

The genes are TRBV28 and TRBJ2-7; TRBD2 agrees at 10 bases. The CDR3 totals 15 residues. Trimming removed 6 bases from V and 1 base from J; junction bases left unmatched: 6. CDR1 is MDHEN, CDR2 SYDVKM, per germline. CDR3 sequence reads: CASSLAGEGSYEQYV. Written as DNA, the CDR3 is TGTGCCAGCAGCCTAGCGGGAGAAGGTTCCTACGAGCAGTACGTC.

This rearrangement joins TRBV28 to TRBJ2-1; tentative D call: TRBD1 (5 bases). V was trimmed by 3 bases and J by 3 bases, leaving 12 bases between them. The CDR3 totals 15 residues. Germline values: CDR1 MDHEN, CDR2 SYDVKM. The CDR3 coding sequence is TGTGCCAGCAGTTTTTGGTGGGGCGGCTACAATGAGCAGTTCTTC. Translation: CASSFWWGGYNEQFF.

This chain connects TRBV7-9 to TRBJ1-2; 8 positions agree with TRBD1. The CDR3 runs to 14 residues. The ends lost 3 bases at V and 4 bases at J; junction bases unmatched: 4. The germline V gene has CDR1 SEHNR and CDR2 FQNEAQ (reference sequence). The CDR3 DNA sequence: TGTGCCAGCAGCTTCGACAGGGGCCCCTATGGCTACACCTTC. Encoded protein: CASSFDRGPYGYTF.

The CDR3 DNA sequence: TGTGCCAGCAGCTTAGATCCAGATTACGAGCAGTACGTC. Encoded protein: CASSLDPDYEQYV. V gene TRBV11-2 combines with J gene TRBJ2-7, with no clear D. V was cut by 0 bases and J by 4 bases, with 7 bases left in between. The CDR3 totals 13 residues. Per germline, CDR1 SGHAT and CDR2 FQNNGV.

The CDR3 protein is CASTESQDNYGYTF. The CDR3 nucleotides read TGTGCCAGCACCGAATCGCAGGATAACTATGGCTACACCTTC. The rearrangement links TRBV28 to TRBJ1-2, with D unresolved. With 7 bases removed from V and 1 base from J, the gap between germline ends came to 13 bases. Germline V lookup: CDR1 MDHEN, CDR2 SYDVKM. The CDR3 covers 14 residues.

CDR3 sequence reads: CASRIEGRRTAGNTIYF. As DNA, the CDR3 is TGTGCCAGTAGAATCGAGGGAAGGAGGACGGCTGGAAACACCATATATTTT. The V and J genes are TRBV19 and TRBJ1-3, with no clear D. Germline CDR1 and CDR2: LNHDA and SQIVND (reference sequence). Trimming removed 6 bases at V and 2 bases at J, with 20 bases between. The CDR3 runs to 17 residues. The complete variable domain, with remaining parts taken from reference TRBV19 and TRBJ1-3, reads DGGITQSPKYLFRKEGQNVTLSCEQNLNHDAMYWYRQDPGQGLRLIYYSQIVNDFQKGDIAEGYSVSREKKESFPLTVTSAQKNPTAFYLCASRIEGRRTAGNTIYFGEGSWLTVV.

The CDR3 DNA follows: TGTGCCACCAGCAGAGTAGGTTTGGGACAGGGAAATGAAAAACTGTTTTTT. Protein product: CATSRVGLGQGNEKLFF. This sequence joins TRBV15 and TRBJ1-4; 9 bases line up with TRBD1. The J segment lost 5 bases and the V segment lost 1 base, leaving 8 bases of the junction unmatched. The CDR3 length is 17 residues. CDR1 and CDR2 from the germline V gene are LNHNV and YYDKDF (reference sequence).

For the CDR3, the DNA is TGTGCCAGCAGCTCCCAGGACAGAAACAATGAGCAGTTCTTC. This translates into CASSSQDRNNEQFF. The J gene is TRBJ2-1, the V gene TRBV7-9, with D maybe TRBD1 (6 bases). V lost 4 bases to trimming and J lost 5 bases, with 12 bases between them. This CDR3 has 14 residues. Germline V gene sequence: CDR1 SEHNR, CDR2 FQNEAQ (reference sequence).

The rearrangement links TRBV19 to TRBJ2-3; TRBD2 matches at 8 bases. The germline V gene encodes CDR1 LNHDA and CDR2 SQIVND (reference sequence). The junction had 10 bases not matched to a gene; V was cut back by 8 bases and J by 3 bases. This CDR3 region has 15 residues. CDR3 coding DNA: TGTGCCAGTGGCCAAGGAGCGGGAGCAACAGATACGCAGTATTTT. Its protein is CASGQGAGATDTQYF.

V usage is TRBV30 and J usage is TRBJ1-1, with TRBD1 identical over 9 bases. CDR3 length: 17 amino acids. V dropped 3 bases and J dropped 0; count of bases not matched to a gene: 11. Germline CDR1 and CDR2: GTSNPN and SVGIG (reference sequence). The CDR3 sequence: CAWSGRDRDLLNTEAFF. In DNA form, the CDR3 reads TGTGCCTGGAGCGGGAGGGACAGGGACTTATTGAACACTGAAGCTTTCTTT.

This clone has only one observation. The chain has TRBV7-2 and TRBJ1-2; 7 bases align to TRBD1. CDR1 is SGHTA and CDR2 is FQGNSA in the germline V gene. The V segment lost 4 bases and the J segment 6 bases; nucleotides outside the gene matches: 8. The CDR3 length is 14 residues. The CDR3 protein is CASSSQQGYHGYTF. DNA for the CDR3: TGTGCCAGCAGCTCCCAACAGGGGTACCATGGCTACACCTTC.

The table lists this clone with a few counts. CDR3 sequence (DNA): TGTGCCAGCAGCCAAGATGTGGGGGGGTCCACTGAAGCTTTCTTT. Residues: CASSQDVGGSTEAFF. This chain joins TRBV14 and TRBJ1-1; D is possibly TRBD1 (5 bases). The CDR3 spans 15 residues. V gave up 0 bases and J gave up 4 bases, with 12 bases separating them. Germline CDR1 SGHDN, CDR2 FVKESK. The entire variable domain, with the rest obtained from reference TRBV14 and TRBJ1-1, is as follows: EAGVTQFPSHSVIEKGQTVTLRCDPISGHDNLYWYRRVMGKEIKFLLHFVKESKQDESGMPNNRFLAERTGGTYSTLKVQPAELEDSGVYFCASSQDVGGSTEAFFGQGTRLTVV.

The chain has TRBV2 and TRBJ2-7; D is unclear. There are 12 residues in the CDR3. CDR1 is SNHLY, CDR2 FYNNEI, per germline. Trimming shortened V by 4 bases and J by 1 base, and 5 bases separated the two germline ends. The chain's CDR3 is CASSALSYEQYV. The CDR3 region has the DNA TGTGCCAGCAGTGCCCTGTCCTACGAGCAGTACGTC.

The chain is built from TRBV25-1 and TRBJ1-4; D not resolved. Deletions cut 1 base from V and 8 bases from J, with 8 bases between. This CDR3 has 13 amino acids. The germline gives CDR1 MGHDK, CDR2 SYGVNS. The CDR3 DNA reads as TGTGCCAGCAGTGAATTTGGGGAGGAAAAACTGTTTTTT. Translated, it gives CASSEFGEEKLFF.

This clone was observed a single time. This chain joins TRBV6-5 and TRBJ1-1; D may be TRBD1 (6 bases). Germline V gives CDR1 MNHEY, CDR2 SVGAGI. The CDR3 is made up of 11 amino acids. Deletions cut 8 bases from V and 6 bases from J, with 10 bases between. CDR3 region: CASAGDAEAFF. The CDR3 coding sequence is TGTGCCAGCGCAGGGGACGCTGAAGCTTTCTTT.

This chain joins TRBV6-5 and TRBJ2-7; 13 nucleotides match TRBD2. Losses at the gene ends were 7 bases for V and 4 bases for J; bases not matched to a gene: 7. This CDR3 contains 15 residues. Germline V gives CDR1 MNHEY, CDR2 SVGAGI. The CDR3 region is CASKPGLAGKYEQYF. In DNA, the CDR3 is TGTGCCAGCAAACCGGGACTAGCGGGAAAATACGAGCAGTACTTC.

CDR3 residues: CASSKVWRRDRVGGYTF. CDR3 nucleotides: TGTGCCAGCAGCAAAGTATGGCGACGGGACAGGGTAGGTGGCTACACCTTC. This chain uses TRBV21-1 with TRBJ1-2; TRBD1 is the table's D call, not checked against the DNA. TRBV21-1 is a known pseudogene. The CDR3 consists of 17 residues.

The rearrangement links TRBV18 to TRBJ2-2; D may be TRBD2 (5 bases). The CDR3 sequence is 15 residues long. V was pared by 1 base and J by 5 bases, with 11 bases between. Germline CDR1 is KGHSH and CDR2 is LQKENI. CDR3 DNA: TGTGCCAGCTCACCACAGGTGGGAGAGACCGGGGAGCTGTTTTTT. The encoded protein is CASSPQVGETGELFF.

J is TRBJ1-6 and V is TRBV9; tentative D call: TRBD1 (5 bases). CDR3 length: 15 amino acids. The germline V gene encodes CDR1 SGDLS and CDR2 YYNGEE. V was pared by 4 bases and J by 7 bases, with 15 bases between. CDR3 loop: CASSSTRGGNSPLHF. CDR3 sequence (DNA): TGTGCCAGCAGCTCAACACGGGGGGGAAATTCACCCCTCCACTTT.